This T cell receptor beta chain was identified during a study of CD8 T cells in cerebrospinal fluid in Alzheimer's disease. Study-wide points: Healthy subjects less often had a clone of at least 3% than Alzheimer's patients. EBV-specific clones showed no enrichment in Alzheimer's patients and were not the top expanded clones. In mild cognitive impairment or Alzheimer's disease, the biggest CSF clone made up more TCRs than in controls. The authors cautioned that cerebrospinal fluid EBV-specific TCRs do not prove EBV causes Alzheimer's.

Germline CDR1 SQVTM, CDR2 ANQGSEA. The CDR3 spans 12 residues. TCRdb reanalyzed the 10x single-cell sequencing reads, giving one entry per CDR3 protein sequence and no DNA. The sample has 1,300 to 1,500 distinct CDR3 sequences; the top ten hold approximately 19%. This clonotype is deemed medium-sized (0.01 to 0.1%) by its frequency. Antigen unknown. The sequence came from a human donor with mild cognitive impairment. Sequences were obtained from cerebrospinal fluid. The V call is TRBV29-1, the J call TRBJ2-7; there is no DNA to check the TCRdb D call of TRBD1. Here the CDR3 reads CSVKRGVYEQYF.